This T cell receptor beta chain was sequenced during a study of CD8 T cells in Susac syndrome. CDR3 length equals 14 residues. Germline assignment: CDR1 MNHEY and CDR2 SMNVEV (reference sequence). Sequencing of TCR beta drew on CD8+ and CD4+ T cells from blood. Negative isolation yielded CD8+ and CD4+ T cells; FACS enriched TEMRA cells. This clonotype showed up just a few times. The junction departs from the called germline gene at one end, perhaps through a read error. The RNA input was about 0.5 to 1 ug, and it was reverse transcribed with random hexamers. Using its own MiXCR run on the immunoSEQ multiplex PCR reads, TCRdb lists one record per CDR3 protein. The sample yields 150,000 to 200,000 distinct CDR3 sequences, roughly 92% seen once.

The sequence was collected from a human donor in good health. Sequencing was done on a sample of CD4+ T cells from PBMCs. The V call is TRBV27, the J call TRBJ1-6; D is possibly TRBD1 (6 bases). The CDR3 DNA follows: TGTGCCAGCAGGGACAGCTCCTATAATTCACCCCTCCATTTT. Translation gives CASRDSSYNSPLHF.